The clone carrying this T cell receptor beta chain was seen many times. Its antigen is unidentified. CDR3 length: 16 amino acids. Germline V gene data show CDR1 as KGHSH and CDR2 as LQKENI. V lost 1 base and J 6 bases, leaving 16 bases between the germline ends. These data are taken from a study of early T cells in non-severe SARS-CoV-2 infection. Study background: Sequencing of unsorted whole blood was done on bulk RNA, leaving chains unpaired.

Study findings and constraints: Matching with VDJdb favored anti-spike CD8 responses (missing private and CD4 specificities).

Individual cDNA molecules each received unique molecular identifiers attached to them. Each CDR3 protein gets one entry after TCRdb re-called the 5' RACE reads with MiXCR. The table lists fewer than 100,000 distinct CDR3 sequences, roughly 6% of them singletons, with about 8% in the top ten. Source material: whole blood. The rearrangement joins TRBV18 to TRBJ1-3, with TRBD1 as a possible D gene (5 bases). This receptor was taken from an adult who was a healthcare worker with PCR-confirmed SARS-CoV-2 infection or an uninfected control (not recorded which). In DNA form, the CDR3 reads TGTGCCAGCTCACCACGGCCCGCGCAGGGCCTAAACACCATATATTTT. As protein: CASSPRPAQGLNTIYF.